Presented here are 16 T cell receptor beta chains from one specimen sequenced in a study of neurological immune-mediated disorders. One entry per CDR3 protein results from TCRdb running MiXCR on the 5' RACE reads. The repertoire consists of approximately 40,000 distinct CDR3 sequences, with about 14% occurring once and the leading ten covering approximately 3.6%. The sequencing input was CD4+ T cells from blood. The receptors derive from a woman aged 60 to 75 with HTLV-1-associated myelopathy (HAM/TSP).

At least ten counts were recorded for this clonotype. The chain recombines TRBV7-9 with TRBJ1-2, with no clear D. Germline V lookup: CDR1 SEHNR, CDR2 FQNEAQ (reference sequence). The V and J ends lost 1 base and 4 bases respectively, with 7 bases between them. The CDR3 totals 13 residues. CDR3 protein: CASSLGASYGYTF. For the CDR3, the DNA is TGTGCCAGCAGCTTAGGCGCCTCCTATGGCTACACCTTC.

This clonotype was seen repeatedly, ten times or more. The chain links TRBV4-1 to TRBJ2-5; TRBD1 aligns across 9 bases. Germline V gene data show CDR1 as MGHRA and CDR2 as YSYEKL. V lost 4 bases, J lost 5 bases, and 8 bases stayed unmatched. The CDR3 consists of 15 residues. The CDR3 here is CASSLTGGSGETQYF. The CDR3 bases are TGCGCCAGCAGCCTTACAGGGGGCAGTGGGGAGACCCAGTACTTC.

This clonotype was observed at least ten times. The chain links TRBV20-1 to TRBJ2-7; the match to TRBD1 covers 8 bases. Germline V gives CDR1 DFQATT, CDR2 SNEGSKA (reference sequence). Unmatched junction bases numbered 10, after V lost 2 bases and J lost 4 bases. This CDR3 has 15 residues. The CDR3 sequence is CSARYPGTGPYEQYF. The DNA of the CDR3 is TGCAGTGCTAGATACCCCGGGACAGGACCTTACGAGCAGTACTTC.

In this sample, this clonotype turned up many times. The V and J genes are TRBV6-7 and TRBJ2-7, with D unresolved. Being an ORF, TRBV6-7 has a function that is uncertain. V was shortened by 8 bases and J by 6 bases, with 11 bases between the two germline ends. The CDR3 contains 11 residues. DNA of the CDR3: TGTGCCAGCCCCACCGGCGGCGAGCAGTACTTC. It codes for CASPTGGEQYF.

This clonotype showed up many times. This sequence joins TRBV5-1 and TRBJ2-7; D unresolved. Germline CDR1 SGHRS, CDR2 YFSETQ. Trimming took off 5 bases at V and 7 bases at J, with 16 bases between the two ends. The CDR3 loop spans 13 amino acids. CDR3 residues: CASRSTPWNEQYF. The DNA of the CDR3 is TGCGCCAGCAGGTCGACGCCCTGGAATGAGCAGTACTTC.

This clonotype occurred many times. This rearrangement joins TRBV7-6 to TRBJ2-2; D not certain. Germline V gene data show CDR1 as SGHVS and CDR2 as FNYEAQ. The CDR3 runs to 12 residues. V gave up 4 bases and J gave up 4 bases, with 4 bases separating them. The CDR3 region has the DNA TGTGCCAGCAGCTATTTCACCGGGGAGCTGTTTTTT. Amino acid sequence: CASSYFTGELFF.

This clonotype was seen repeatedly, ten times or more. V and J are TRBV5-1 and TRBJ2-5; D assignment may be TRBD1 or TRBD2 (5 bases each). There are 14 residues in the CDR3. Germline V gene sequence: CDR1 SGHRS, CDR2 YFSETQ. V was cut by 1 base and J by 4 bases, with 11 bases left in between. CDR3 sequence (DNA): TGCGCCAGCAGCTTGCGTCCGGGACGAGAGACCCAGTACTTC. Its translation: CASSLRPGRETQYF.

In the case of this clonotype: Relative to the germline gene, one junction end is altered; a read error may explain this. The V call is TRBV18, the J call TRBJ2-7, with 7 bases that match TRBD1. The CDR3 is made up of 15 amino acids. CDR1 and CDR2 (germline): KGHSH, LQKENI. Here the CDR3 reads CASSPQTGRSYEQDF. DNA for the CDR3: TGTGCCAGCTCACCACAGACAGGGAGATCCTACGAGCAGGACTTC. Variable domain in full (rest from reference TRBV18 and TRBJ2-7): NAGVMQNPRHLVRRRGQEARLRCSPMKGHSHVYWYRQLPEEGLKFMVYLQKENIIDESGMPKERFSAEFPKEGPSILRIQQVVRGDSAAYFCASSPQTGRSYEQDFGPGTRLTVT.

This chain uses TRBV4-1 with TRBJ2-5, with D possibly being TRBD2 (6 bases). The CDR3 spans 13 residues. Germline V gene sequence: CDR1 MGHRA, CDR2 YSYEKL. V was cut by 1 base and J by 5 bases, with 8 bases left in between. The CDR3 bases are TGCGCCAGCAGCCAAGTAAGCGGGGAGACCCAGTACTTC. It yields the protein CASSQVSGETQYF.

This clonotype was counted many times. The V call is TRBV20-1, the J call TRBJ2-1; D is possibly TRBD1 or TRBD2 (6 bases each). V shed 3 bases and J shed 0 bases, with 9 bases lying between them. The CDR3 sequence is 14 residues long. CDR1 and CDR2 (germline): DFQATT, SNEGSKA (reference sequence). The CDR3 coding sequence is TGCAGTGCTAGCGGGGGCCCCTCCTACAATGAGCAGTTCTTC. This gives the protein CSASGGPSYNEQFF.

This clonotype was observed many times. The chain employs TRBV20-1 and TRBJ1-2; D is unresolved. The CDR3 is 17 amino acids. Trimming cost V 4 bases and J 0 bases, with 21 bases left between them. Germline CDR1 and CDR2: DFQATT and SNEGSKA (reference sequence). The DNA of the CDR3 is TGCAGTGCTATAGTTTTATGGTCACCTTTCCCTAACTATGGCTACACCTTC. Translated, it gives CSAIVLWSPFPNYGYTF.

This clonotype showed up many times. The gene calls are TRBV11-2 and TRBJ1-1; D is undetermined. This CDR3 is built from 15 residues. V gave up 7 bases and J gave up 2 bases, with 17 bases separating them. Germline loops: CDR1 SGHAT, CDR2 FQNNGV. CDR3 in DNA: TGTGCCAGCACCCGACGATCGGGGTATAACACTGAAGCTTTCTTT. This sequence encodes CASTRRSGYNTEAFF.

This clonotype came up many times. The V and J genes are TRBV7-2 and TRBJ2-1; D is unresolved. This CDR3 comprises 13 residues. Deletions cut 1 base from V and 3 bases from J, with 4 bases between. Germline V gives CDR1 SGHTA, CDR2 FQGNSA. Written as DNA, the CDR3 is TGTGCCAGCAGCTTAGGCAACTACAATGAGCAGTTCTTC. Amino acid sequence: CASSLGNYNEQFF. Using reference TRBV7-2 and TRBJ2-1 for the parts outside the CDR3, the full variable domain is GAGVSQSPSNKVTEKGKDVELRCDPISGHTALYWYRQSLGQGLEFLIYFQGNSAPDKSGLPSDRFSAERTGGSVSTLTIQRTQQEDSAVYLCASSLGNYNEQFFGPGTRLTVL.

This clonotype was observed at least ten times. The chain recombines TRBV30 with TRBJ1-5; D might be TRBD1 (6 bases). This CDR3 comprises 13 residues. Germline CDR1 GTSNPN, CDR2 SVGIG (reference sequence). V lost 5 bases and J lost 3, with 11 bases in between. CDR3: CAWAAGVNQPQHF. For the CDR3, the DNA is TGTGCCTGGGCGGCAGGGGTCAATCAGCCCCAGCATTTT.

This clonotype was observed at least ten times. The V and J genes are TRBV7-8 and TRBJ1-1; D uncertain. Looked up from germline, CDR1 is SGHVS and CDR2 is FQNEAQ. Trimming pared 0 bases from V and 4 bases from J, leaving 9 bases between. The CDR3 totals 14 residues. CDR3 protein: CASSLAGLGTEAFF. The CDR3 DNA reads TGTGCCAGCAGCTTAGCAGGGTTGGGCACTGAAGCTTTCTTT.

By frequency in the sample, this clonotype is medium-sized (0.01 to 0.1%). The chain joins TRBV20-1 to TRBJ2-1; 10 bases are shared with TRBD1. The CDR3 runs to 14 residues. Losses at the gene ends were 5 bases for V and 8 bases for J; bases not matched to a gene: 9. Germline CDR1 reads DFQATT; CDR2 reads SNEGSKA (reference sequence). The CDR3: CSAPAGTGVDEQFF. The CDR3 DNA is TGCAGTGCTCCGGCGGGGACAGGGGTCGATGAGCAGTTCTTC.